Shown below are 10 T cell receptor beta chains from a single sample sequenced in a study of response to subunit inactivated influenza vaccine. Each CDR3 protein is one row after TCRdb ran MiXCR on the RT-PCR reads. The table has 800,000 or so distinct CDR3 sequences, 21% seen once. This specimen was PBMCs from blood, taken more than 4 days after vaccination. Receptors originate from a man over 45 who received an inactivated influenza vaccine.

The V gene is TRBV6-1, the J gene TRBJ2-7, with TRBD1 matching over 9 bases. The CDR3 runs to 14 residues. The germline V gene encodes CDR1 MNHNS and CDR2 SASEGT. After removal of 5 bases from V and 3 bases from J, the junction contained 5 bases not matched to a gene. CDR3 amino acids: CASSKTGQGYEQYF. Here the CDR3 DNA reads TGTGCCAGCAGTAAAACGGGACAGGGCTACGAGCAGTACTTC.

This clonotype appeared many times. The chain carries TRBV5-1 and TRBJ2-5; D ambiguous. The V end was cut by 3 bases, the J end by 5 bases, with 11 bases between. CDR1 is SGHRS, CDR2 YFSETQ, per germline. CDR3 length equals 13 residues. CDR3 nucleotide sequence: TGCGCCAGCAGCTATGGGAATAGGGAGACCCAGTACTTC. Translated: CASSYGNRETQYF.

The V call is TRBV7-9, the J call TRBJ2-2, with D possibly TRBD1 on 5 matching bases. This CDR3 region has 13 residues. V gave up 5 bases and J gave up 7 bases, with 11 bases separating them. CDR1 is SEHNR and CDR2 is FQNEAQ in the germline V gene (reference sequence). CDR3 nucleotides: TGTGCCAGCAGCCTCCCCCAGGGCGGGGAGCTGTTTTTT. This encodes CASSLPQGGELFF.

This clonotype was seen more than once but under ten times. The chain couples TRBV5-1 to TRBJ1-2; 8 bases map to TRBD1. V lost 0 bases and J lost 6; bases outside the gene matches: 10. The CDR3 covers 16 residues. Germline lookup yields CDR1 SGHRS and CDR2 YFSETQ. The CDR3 DNA sequence: TGCGCCAGCAGCTTGGCCATAGGGACAGGTAGAAATGGCTACACCTTC. This codes for CASSLAIGTGRNGYTF.

This chain links TRBV7-9 with TRBJ1-1; no reliable D call. This CDR3 spans 13 amino acids. Trimming took off 6 bases at V and 2 bases at J, with 10 bases between the two ends. The germline V gene has CDR1 SEHNR and CDR2 FQNEAQ (reference sequence). The CDR3 reads CASRPGRNTEAFF. CDR3 coding DNA: TGTGCCAGCAGACCGGGCCGAAACACTGAAGCTTTCTTT.

The rearrangement joins TRBV14 to TRBJ2-1, with unresolved D. CDR1 and CDR2 (germline): SGHDN, FVKESK. The length of the CDR3 is 15 residues. V shed 3 bases and J shed 2 bases, with 11 bases lying between them. CDR3 DNA sequence: TGTGCCAGCAGCCACCGGGCCTCCCCCTACAATGAGCAGTTCTTC. Amino acid sequence: CASSHRASPYNEQFF. Full variable domain (remainder filled in from reference TRBV14 and TRBJ2-1): EAGVTQFPSHSVIEKGQTVTLRCDPISGHDNLYWYRRVMGKEIKFLLHFVKESKQDESGMPNNRFLAERTGGTYSTLKVQPAELEDSGVYFCASSHRASPYNEQFFGPGTRLTVL.

This sequence joins TRBV7-9 and TRBJ2-3, with TRBD2 identical over 10 bases. Germline CDR1 and CDR2: SEHNR and FQNEAQ (reference sequence). The CDR3 has 15 residues. Trimming cost V 2 bases and J 5 bases; bases outside gene matches: 4. The CDR3 is CASSLSLAGIDTQYF. CDR3 nucleotides: TGTGCCAGCAGCTTATCACTAGCGGGAATAGATACGCAGTATTTT.

This clonotype occurred many times. V is TRBV6-5 and J is TRBJ2-5; D is possibly TRBD2 (5 bases). Per germline, CDR1 MNHEY and CDR2 SVGAGI. V dropped 6 bases and J dropped 5 bases, with 7 bases sitting between them. The CDR3 sequence is 11 residues long. DNA of the CDR3: TGTGCCAGCAGAACGGGGGAGACCCAGTACTTC. Its translation is CASRTGETQYF.

Details on this clonotype: A much bigger clone sits one base away, suggesting this may be a read error. The chain is built from TRBV5-1 and TRBJ2-5, with D maybe TRBD2 (6 bases). The germline V gene encodes CDR1 SGHRS and CDR2 YFSETQ. The length of the CDR3 is 14 residues. Trimming removed 6 bases from V and 2 bases from J, with 14 bases in between. The CDR3 is CASTIGGLQETQYF. For the CDR3, the DNA is TGCGCCAGCACAATCGGGGGACTTCAAGAGACCCAGTACTTC.

This clonotype has only a few counts. This chain connects TRBV6-2 or TRBV6-3 to TRBJ1-1, with D possibly TRBD1 on 5 matching bases. The germline CDR1 and CDR2 sequences are MNHEY and SVGEGT. V was shortened by 0 bases and J by 0 bases, with 11 bases between the two germline ends. The CDR3 runs to 16 residues. DNA for the CDR3: TGTGCCAGCAGTTACTCGTTACAGGTCATGAACACTGAAGCTTTCTTT. This encodes CASSYSLQVMNTEAFF.